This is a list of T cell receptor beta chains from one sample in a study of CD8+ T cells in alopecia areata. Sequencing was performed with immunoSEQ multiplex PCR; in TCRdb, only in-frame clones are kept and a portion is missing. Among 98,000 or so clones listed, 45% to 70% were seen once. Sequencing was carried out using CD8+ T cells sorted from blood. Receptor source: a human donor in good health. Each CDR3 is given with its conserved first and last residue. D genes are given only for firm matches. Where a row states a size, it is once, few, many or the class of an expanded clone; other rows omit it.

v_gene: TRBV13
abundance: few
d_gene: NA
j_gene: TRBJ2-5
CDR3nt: TGTGCCAGTAGTGGCCCAGCGGAGACCCAGTACTTC
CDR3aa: CASSGPAETQYF

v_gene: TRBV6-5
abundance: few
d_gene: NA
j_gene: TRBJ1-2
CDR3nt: TGTGCCAGCAGTCGGAACTATGGCTACACCTTC
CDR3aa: CASSRNYGYTF

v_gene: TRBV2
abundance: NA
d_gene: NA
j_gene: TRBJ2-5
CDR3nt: TGTGCCAGCAGTGACAGGGTGCGCCAAGAGACCCAGTACTTC
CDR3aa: CASSDRVRQETQYF

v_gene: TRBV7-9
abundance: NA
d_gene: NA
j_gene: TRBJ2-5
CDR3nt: TGTGCCAGCAGCGGGGACATCCAAGAGACCCAGTACTTC
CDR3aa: CASSGDIQETQYF

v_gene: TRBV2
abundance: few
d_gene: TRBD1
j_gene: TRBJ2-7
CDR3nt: TGTGCCAGCAGCTGGGACAGGGGTCGCTACGAGCAGTACTTC
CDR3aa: CASSWDRGRYEQYF

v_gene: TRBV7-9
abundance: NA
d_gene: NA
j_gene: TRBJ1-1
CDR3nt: TGTGCCAGCAGCTTAGCGCGGATGGGCGCGGGCACTGAAGCTTTCTTT
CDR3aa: CASSLARMGAGTEAFF

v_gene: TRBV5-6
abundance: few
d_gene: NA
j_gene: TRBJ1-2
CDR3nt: TGTGCCAGCAGCCCCCTACTTCGTGGGGGGGAATACGACTATGGCTACACCTTC
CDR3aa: CASSPLLRGGEYDYGYTF

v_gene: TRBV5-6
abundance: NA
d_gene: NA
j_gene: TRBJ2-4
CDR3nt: TGTGCCAGCAGCTTGTCAGGGGGACTAGCCAAAAACATTCAGTACTTC
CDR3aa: CASSLSGGLAKNIQYF

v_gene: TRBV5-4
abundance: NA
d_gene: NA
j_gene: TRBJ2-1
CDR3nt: TGTGCCAGCAGTGCCCGGGACTTCTCCCTCAATGAGCAGTTCTTC
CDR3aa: CASSARDFSLNEQFF

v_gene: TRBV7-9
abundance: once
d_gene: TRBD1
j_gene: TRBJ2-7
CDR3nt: TGTGCCAGCAGCTGGGGACAGGGAACCTCCTACGAGCAGTACTTC
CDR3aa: CASSWGQGTSYEQYF

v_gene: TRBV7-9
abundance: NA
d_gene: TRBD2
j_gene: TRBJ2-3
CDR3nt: TGTGCCAGCAGCTTGACTAGCGGGGGCACAGATACGCAGTATTTT
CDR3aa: CASSLTSGGTDTQYF